Shown below are 30 T cell receptor beta chains from a single sample sequenced in a study of cytomegalovirus exposure and HLA in healthy donors. The PCR was carried out with 60 Vbeta primers and 13 Jbeta primers. Sequencing was performed with immunoSEQ multiplex PCR; in TCRdb, only in-frame clones are kept and a portion is missing. The sample has 150,000 to 200,000 clones, about 75% seen once. The specimen was PBMCs. The receptors stem from a male donor in good health and CMV-seropositive.

J is TRBJ1-5 and V is TRBV11-2; perhaps TRBD1 as D (5 bases). Trimming removed 5 bases from V and 7 bases from J, with 12 bases in between. Germline V gives CDR1 SGHAT, CDR2 FQNNGV. The CDR3 sequence is 13 residues long. The CDR3 loop reads CASSAFDSQPQHF. In DNA form, the CDR3 reads TGTGCCAGCAGCGCCTTCGACAGCCAGCCCCAGCATTTT.

This clone was picked up one time. This sequence joins TRBV30 and TRBJ2-7, with D possibly being TRBD1 (6 bases). The germline V gene has CDR1 GTSNPN and CDR2 SVGIG (reference sequence). V was clipped by 0 bases and J by 3 bases, with 18 bases between them. The CDR3 extends over 16 amino acids. CDR3 residues: CAWSVGRGKGGYEQYF. DNA for the CDR3: TGTGCCTGGAGTGTAGGCAGGGGCAAAGGCGGCTACGAGCAGTACTTC. Using reference TRBV30 and TRBJ2-7 for the parts outside the CDR3, the full variable domain is SQTIHQWPATLVQPVGSPLSLECTVEGTSNPNLYWYRQAAGRGLQLLFYSVGIGQISSEVPQNLSASRPQDRQFILSSKKLLLSDSGFYLCAWSVGRGKGGYEQYFGPGTRLTVT.

The chain is built from TRBV4-1 and TRBJ2-5, with 13 bases fitting TRBD2. CDR3 length equals 21 residues. Germline V gene lookup returns CDR1 MGHRA and CDR2 YSYEKL. The V and J ends lost 2 bases and 7 bases, in that order; junction bases with no gene match: 22. DNA of the CDR3: TGCGCCAGCAGCCAACCAAGACTAGCGGGGGGCCATCCCGCGTCTAGGTCGACCCAGTACTTC. Encoded protein: CASSQPRLAGGHPASRSTQYF.

The genes are TRBV23-1 and TRBJ2-5; 9 positions match TRBD2. TRBV23-1 is an ORF, and what it does is uncertain. V was clipped by 6 bases and J by 3 bases; unmatched bases: 11. This CDR3 has 16 amino acids. The CDR3 protein is CASRLAGRLNKETQYF. In DNA, the CDR3 is TGCGCCAGCAGACTAGCGGGCCGACTCAACAAAGAGACCCAGTACTTC.

This rearrangement joins TRBV6-6 to TRBJ2-2, with 9 bases identical to TRBD1. The CDR3 is made up of 16 amino acids. Trimming cost V 4 bases and J 7 bases; bases outside gene matches: 10. Germline lookup yields CDR1 MNHNY and CDR2 SVGAGI (reference sequence). In nucleotides, the CDR3 is TGTGCCAGCAGTTTATACGCGAGACAGGGGGTCGGGGAGCTGTTTTTT. As protein: CASSLYARQGVGELFF.

The chain couples TRBV5-1 to TRBJ2-1; 13 nucleotides line up with TRBD2. The V gene's germline CDR1 is SGHRS and CDR2 YFSETQ. This CDR3 has 16 residues. With 0 bases clipped from V and 6 bases from J, the junction kept 3 bases outside the gene matches. The CDR3 DNA is TGCGCCAGCAGCTTGGGACTAGCGGGGGGCCTCAATGAGCAGTTCTTC. Its protein is CASSLGLAGGLNEQFF.

This clone occurred a few times. This chain connects TRBV18 to TRBJ1-1, with D uncertain. This CDR3 region has 14 residues. Per the germline V gene, CDR1 is KGHSH and CDR2 is LQKENI. Trimming pared 8 bases from V and 1 base from J, leaving 14 bases between. CDR3 in amino acids: CASATQNTNTEAFF. The CDR3 coding sequence is TGTGCCAGCGCGACACAAAACACGAACACTGAAGCTTTCTTT.

The chain uses TRBV5-1 and TRBJ2-7; 11 bases agree with TRBD2. CDR1 SGHRS and CDR2 YFSETQ come from the germline V gene. The CDR3 is made up of 16 amino acids. V lost 1 base, J lost 3 bases, and 6 bases stayed unmatched. The CDR3 DNA reads as TGCGCCAGCAGCTTGACGACTAGCGGGGTAATCTACGAGCAGTACTTC. This translates into CASSLTTSGVIYEQYF.

The rearrangement links TRBV4-1 to TRBJ1-2; tentatively, D is TRBD1 (6 bases). Trimming stripped 2 bases from V and 4 bases from J, with 14 bases between. Germline V gene lookup returns CDR1 MGHRA and CDR2 YSYEKL. The CDR3 covers 15 residues. CDR3 bases: TGCGCCAGCAGCCAACCTAGGGACAAATTCTATGGCTACACCTTC. It yields the protein CASSQPRDKFYGYTF.

The rearrangement uses TRBV11-2 and TRBJ2-5, with a weak D call TRBD1 (6 bases). Germline-derived CDR1 and CDR2 are SGHAT and FQNNGV. The CDR3 sequence is 15 residues long. V was clipped by 5 bases and J by 5 bases, with 18 bases between them. The CDR3 loop reads CASSRDTGYRETQYF. The CDR3 DNA follows: TGTGCCAGCAGCCGAGATACAGGGTATCGGGAGACCCAGTACTTC.

J is TRBJ2-3 and V is TRBV4-2; 15 positions agree with TRBD2. This CDR3 is 17 amino acids long. Looked up from germline, CDR1 is LGHNA and CDR2 is YNFKEQ. J gave up 6 bases and V 3 bases, and 7 bases lay outside the gene matches. The CDR3 reads CASSHSRTSGGVDTQYF. The CDR3 region has the DNA TGTGCCAGCAGCCATAGCCGGACTAGCGGGGGGGTGGATACGCAGTATTTT.

The chain links TRBV6-1 to TRBJ1-4; D unresolved. V lost 1 base, J lost 1 base, and 19 bases lay in between. Germline V gene data show CDR1 as MNHNS and CDR2 as SASEGT. The CDR3 loop spans 19 amino acids. In DNA, the CDR3 is TGTGCCAGCAGTGAAGAACTAGACCCACCCGGGTTAACTAATGAAAAACTGTTTTTT. Amino acid sequence: CASSEELDPPGLTNEKLFF.

This clone occurred a few times. This chain links TRBV13 with TRBJ2-3, with 12 bases that match TRBD2. Germline V gene data show CDR1 as PRHDT and CDR2 as FYEKMQ (reference sequence). This CDR3 has 18 residues. With V trimmed by 5 bases and J by 2 bases, 11 bases remained unmatched. The CDR3: CASSPGGTSGSPTDTQYF. The CDR3 DNA reads TGTGCCAGCAGCCCAGGGGGGACTAGCGGGTCCCCCACAGATACGCAGTATTTT.

This clone was detected a few times. The rearrangement uses TRBV6-1 and TRBJ1-1; D possibly corresponds to TRBD1 (6 bases). The CDR3 sequence is 13 residues long. Germline values: CDR1 MNHNS, CDR2 SASEGT. Trimming removed 5 bases at V and 4 bases at J, with 11 bases between. The CDR3 here is CASSKQGFTEAFF. CDR3 DNA: TGTGCCAGCAGTAAACAGGGATTCACTGAAGCTTTCTTT.

V usage is TRBV19 and J usage is TRBJ1-4; the match to TRBD1 covers 9 bases. This CDR3 spans 14 amino acids. CDR1 and CDR2 from the germline V gene are LNHDA and SQIVND (reference sequence). Losses at the gene ends were 10 bases for V and 7 bases for J; bases not matched to a gene: 10. CDR3: CATAPGTGSEKLFF. The CDR3 coding sequence is TGTGCCACCGCCCCCGGGACAGGGAGTGAAAAACTGTTTTTT.

This chain links TRBV6-1 with TRBJ1-6; weak D call: TRBD1 (6 bases). Deletions cut 6 bases from V and 11 bases from J, with 20 bases between. Looked up from germline, CDR1 is MNHNS and CDR2 is SASEGT. The CDR3 sequence is 15 residues long. As DNA, the CDR3 is TGTGCCAGCAGAAGGACAGTCCGATTTAGTGCACCCCTCCACTTT. It specifies CASRRTVRFSAPLHF.

This chain uses TRBV6-5 with TRBJ2-3; 9 bases fit TRBD2. The CDR3 is 16 amino acids. Germline assignment: CDR1 MNHEY and CDR2 SVGAGI. V lost 2 bases, J lost 1 base, and 4 bases stayed unmatched. As DNA, the CDR3 is TGTGCCAGCAGTTACAAGCCTAGCGGGGGCACAGATACGCAGTATTTT. This gives the protein CASSYKPSGGTDTQYF.

The V and J genes are TRBV10-3 and TRBJ1-4, with 7 bases that match TRBD1. The CDR3 is 15 residues long. CDR1 ENHRY and CDR2 SYGVKD come from the germline V gene. V shed 2 bases, J shed 5 bases, and the junction held 5 bases outside the gene matches. The CDR3 coding sequence is TGTGCCATCAGTGAGAGACAGGGTCCGAATGAAAAACTGTTTTTT. This translates into CAISERQGPNEKLFF.

The rearrangement links TRBV7-6 to TRBJ1-3, with D unresolved. V was shortened by 5 bases and J by 6 bases, with 20 bases between the two germline ends. CDR1 and CDR2 (germline): SGHVS, FNYEAQ. This CDR3 comprises 16 residues. Written as DNA, the CDR3 is TGTGCCAGCAGCCCGGAGCACCATCCCGTAGCAAACACCATATATTTT. Its translation is CASSPEHHPVANTIYF.

The chain links TRBV5-1 to TRBJ1-6, with TRBD1 as a possible D gene (5 bases). Trimming cost V 0 bases and J 7 bases, with 8 bases left between them. Germline V lookup: CDR1 SGHRS, CDR2 YFSETQ. This CDR3 is built from 14 residues. In nucleotides, the CDR3 is TGCGCCAGCAGCTTGGTGACAGAAAATTCACCCCTCCACTTT. It specifies CASSLVTENSPLHF.

The CDR3 DNA follows: TGTGCCAGCAGCCAAGACAGGGGGCTGAACTATGGCTACACCTTC. Amino acid sequence: CASSQDRGLNYGYTF. This sequence joins TRBV4-2 and TRBJ1-2; TRBD1 aligns across 8 bases. In germline, CDR1 is LGHNA, CDR2 YNFKEQ. V lost 0 bases to trimming and J lost 2 bases; unmatched junction nucleotides: 2. The CDR3 runs to 15 residues.

The chain couples TRBV5-1 to TRBJ2-7; TRBD2 matches 8 bases. V lost 5 bases to trimming and J lost 3 bases; unmatched junction nucleotides: 16. The CDR3 sequence is 17 residues long. CDR1 and CDR2 (germline): SGHRS, YFSETQ. The CDR3 DNA reads as TGCGCCAGCAGTCTGGCGGTCGGGGGGGTGGTGAACTACGAGCAGTACTTC. The encoded protein is CASSLAVGGVVNYEQYF.

This clone was detected a few times. The V and J genes are TRBV4-1 and TRBJ1-1; D perhaps matches TRBD1 (6 bases). The CDR3 spans 15 residues. V was cut by 1 base and J by 3 bases, with 12 bases left in between. Germline CDR1 reads MGHRA; CDR2 reads YSYEKL. The CDR3 is CASSQVQGSYTEAFF. CDR3 DNA: TGCGCCAGCAGCCAAGTACAGGGATCGTACACTGAAGCTTTCTTT.

This chain uses TRBV6-5 with TRBJ2-2; D is unresolved. Germline lookup yields CDR1 MNHEY and CDR2 SVGAGI. The CDR3 runs 12 residues. The V end lost 5 bases, the J end lost 4 bases, and 5 bases lay between the germline ends. This CDR3 is CASSAPTGELFF. DNA of the CDR3: TGTGCCAGCAGTGCGCCCACCGGGGAGCTGTTTTTT.

To note about this clone: One end of the junction is discordant with germline, which a read error may explain. This specimen includes other DNA sequences encoding the same CDR3. The chain joins TRBV30 to TRBJ1-3; a possible D gene is TRBD1 (6 bases). The CDR3 extends over 17 amino acids. The germline gives CDR1 GTSNPN, CDR2 SVGIG (reference sequence). CDR3 amino acids: CAWRVAGAMGDGNTIYF. The DNA of the CDR3 is TGCGCCTGGAGGGTAGCGGGGGCGATGGGAGATGGAAACACCATATATTTT.

V gene TRBV30 combines with J gene TRBJ1-1, with D possibly matching TRBD1 (5 bases). V was clipped by 4 bases and J by 1 base, with 16 bases between them. From germline, CDR1 is GTSNPN and CDR2 SVGIG (reference sequence). The CDR3 extends over 15 amino acids. In DNA form, the CDR3 reads TGTGCCTGGACCAAGGTTAGGGGCAGGAACACTGAAGCTTTCTTT. This codes for CAWTKVRGRNTEAFF.

This clone was seen a few times. CDR3 sequence (DNA): TGTGCCAGCAGCCAAACTAGCGGGGGGGCCAATGAGCAGTTCTTC. This sequence encodes CASSQTSGGANEQFF. The chain carries TRBV4-2 and TRBJ2-1, with 13 bases identical to TRBD2. This CDR3 has 15 residues. V was clipped by 2 bases and J by 6 bases; unmatched bases: 1. CDR1 and CDR2 (germline): LGHNA, YNFKEQ.

The rearrangement joins TRBV6-1 to TRBJ2-7; unclear D gene. Germline loops: CDR1 MNHNS, CDR2 SASEGT. Trimming removed 8 bases at V and 4 bases at J, with 9 bases between. This CDR3 has 11 amino acids. The chain's CDR3 is CASLRGYEQYF. CDR3 DNA sequence: TGTGCCAGCCTACGTGGTTACGAGCAGTACTTC.

CDR3 amino acids: CASSLSGAHGNTGELFF. The CDR3 region has the DNA TGCGCCAGCAGCTTGAGCGGGGCGCATGGGAACACCGGGGAGCTGTTTTTT. J is TRBJ2-2 and V is TRBV5-1; 7 bases match TRBD2. Germline loops: CDR1 SGHRS, CDR2 YFSETQ. This CDR3 is 17 amino acids long. V lost 1 base to trimming and J lost 1 base; unmatched junction nucleotides: 7.

The chain is built from TRBV7-9 and TRBJ1-1; D is unresolved. Trimming took off 1 base at V and 1 base at J, with 7 bases between the two ends. The CDR3 spans 14 residues. CDR1 SEHNR and CDR2 FQNEAQ come from the germline V gene (reference sequence). CDR3 protein: CASSLGAGNTEAFF. The DNA for the CDR3 is TGTGCCAGCAGCTTAGGGGCAGGGAACACTGAAGCTTTCTTT.